This T cell receptor (beta chain) was captured by sequencing in a study of cytomegalovirus exposure and HLA in healthy donors. The CDR3 runs to 16 residues. Germline V lookup: CDR1 SGHDT, CDR2 YYEEEE. Trimming took 2 bases from V and 1 from J; bases not matched to a gene: 6. PCR involved 60 Vbeta and 13 Jbeta primers. TCRdb's copy holds only in-frame clones and misses some; the assay was immunoSEQ multiplex PCR. The table lists about 210,000 clones, around 80% of them singletons, with about 0.47% in the top ten. In its sample, this clone was seen once. Sample: PBMCs. The J gene is TRBJ2-1, the V gene TRBV5-6, with TRBD2 identical over 7 bases. The clonotype was recovered from a boy under 18 in good health and CMV-seronegative. This CDR3 is CASSFAQRGSYNEQFF. CDR3 nucleotide sequence: TGTGCCAGCAGCTTTGCCCAGCGGGGTTCCTACAATGAGCAGTTCTTC.